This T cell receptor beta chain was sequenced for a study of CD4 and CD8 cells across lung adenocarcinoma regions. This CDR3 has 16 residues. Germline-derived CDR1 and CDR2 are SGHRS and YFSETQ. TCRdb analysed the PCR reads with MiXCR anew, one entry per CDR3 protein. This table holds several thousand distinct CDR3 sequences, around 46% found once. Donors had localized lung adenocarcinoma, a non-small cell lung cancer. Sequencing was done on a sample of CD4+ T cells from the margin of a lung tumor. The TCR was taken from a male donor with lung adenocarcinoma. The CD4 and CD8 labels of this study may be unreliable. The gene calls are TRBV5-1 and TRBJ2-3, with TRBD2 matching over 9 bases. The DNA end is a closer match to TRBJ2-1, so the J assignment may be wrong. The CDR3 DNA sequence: TGCGCCAGCAGCTTGTGGGGACTAGCCCGTCGGAATGAGCAGTTCTTC. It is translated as CASSLWGLARRNEQFF.